The text below deals with one T cell receptor beta chain. V was clipped by 5 bases and J by 3 bases, with 11 bases between them. The CDR3 runs to 13 residues. Germline loops: CDR1 SGHTA, CDR2 FQGNSA. The record originates from a study of blood T cell repertoires in COVID-19. Study in general: The samples span acute and convalescent COVID-19 from the United States, Italy and Spain.

As originally analysed: For nucleated cells, counts were estimated from reference gene primer amplification. This table comes from immunoSEQ multiplex PCR, and its TCRdb copy is limited to in-frame clones, with some not included. V and J calls and clone size are those listed in that table; D and trimming were worked out from the DNA. This sample yields 130,000 or so clones, of which about 88% are seen a single time; about 2.2% belongs to the top ten. The TCR originated in a man aged 35 to 55 with acute COVID-19. Sample: PBMCs or T cells enriched from blood (not recorded which). This chain joins TRBV7-2 and TRBJ2-7; D not certain. CDR3 in amino acids: CASSRVLNYEQYF. In nucleotides, the CDR3 is TGTGCCAGCAGCCGGGTCCTAAACTACGAGCAGTACTTC. Filled out from reference TRBV7-2 and TRBJ2-7, the complete variable domain reads GAGVSQSPSNKVTEKGKDVELRCDPISGHTALYWYRQSLGQGLEFLIYFQGNSAPDKSGLPSDRFSAERTGGSVSTLTIQRTQQEDSAVYLCASSRVLNYEQYFGPGTRLTVT.